This T cell receptor (beta chain) was captured by sequencing in a study of OX40 agonist ivuxolimab in advanced cancers. Using immunoSEQ multiplex PCR, the repertoire was profiled, and TCRdb retains in-frame clones only, with some absent. The sample records 80,000 to 100,000 clones, 90% to 95% being singletons. Trimming removed 3 bases from V and 0 bases from J, with 6 bases in between. The V gene's germline CDR1 is WSHSY and CDR2 SAAADI. This CDR3 is built from 13 residues. Sequencing used CD4+ or CD8+ T cells sorted from blood, obtained in a trial of the OX40 agonist ivuxolimab. The J gene is TRBJ2-7, the V gene TRBV10-2; D might be TRBD2 (6 bases). The sequence came from an adult with an advanced solid tumor such as melanoma, head and neck, liver or kidney cancer. The CDR3 bases are TGCGCCAGCAGTGACGGGAGCTCCTACGAGCAGTACTTC. This encodes CASSDGSSYEQYF.